The present entry profiles one TCR beta chain with its context. Its target antigen remains unknown. No much larger clone is present one base from it, and per-base qualities are unavailable. The intended sense of this specimen's time point label: recipient sample about 28 days before transplant, after cytoreduction. Blood from recipients was drawn roughly 28 days before transplant, then again at days 30, 100 and 180 after transplant. Nuclei Lysis Solution was used to extract genomic DNA from fresh or cryopreserved unfractionated peripheral blood mononuclear cells. V was cut back by 2 bases and J by 0 bases, leaving a gap of 8 bases between them. There are 16 amino acids in the CDR3, from cysteine to phenylalanine inclusive. Only the CDR3 DNA stays, 48 bases, in frame from base 1. CDR1 is given as SGHTA and CDR2 as FQGNSA, both from the germline V gene. This record belongs to a study of T cell clonotyping in hematopoietic cell transplantation (dated by TCRdb to the early 2020s). Regarding the study in general: Recipient samples taken before transplant were obtained following cytoreduction. In the study, around 130 blood samples were gathered from roughly 40 consecutive transplant recipients and their related donors. Patients were recruited between late 2015 and January 2017 and followed until late 2020 or death. Study-level results and caveats: After transplant, TCR diversity in recipients dropped, and pathologically expanded clonotypes climbed progressively between day 30 and day 180. Inverse Simpson Index values from donors and from recipients before transplant predicted broader TCR repertoire diversity after transplant. Recipient repertoires showed only a small fraction of overlap with donor repertoires, and over 95% appeared de novo at the given depth. The sample size was limited and the cells went unsorted, which meant the CD4 and CD8 repertoire contributions could not be told apart.

TCR beta CDR3 regions were amplified from genomic DNA with the immunoSEQ assay, a bias-controlled multiplex PCR using V- and J-specific primers. In a second PCR step, the CDR3 amplicons were tagged with a proprietary barcode plus Illumina adapter sequences. An Illumina MiSeq instrument was used to sequence the CDR3 libraries. Per the authors' processing: Export and quality control were done with immunoSEQ Analyzer 3.0, while downstream analyses used R Bioconductor and Immunarch. Only productive rearrangements within the normalized downsampled data set were used in the calculation of repertoire metrics. Clonotypes larger than 5 templates in the normalized cohort were defined as pathologically expanded. The Inverse Simpson Index was used to measure repertoire diversity. To capture all clonotypes, CMV-specificity analyses were performed on the non-normalized data set. Entries here come from immuneACCESS through TCRdb and include only in-frame sequences with V and J called. Some clones fail to appear in such tables; in the studies checked, an unresolved V gene covers under half of the shortfall, and the cause of the remainder is unknown. From that table come the V and J calls and clone size; the DNA was used to work out D and trimming. The sample records approximately 44,000 clones, roughly 80% of which are singletons. The ten biggest clones cover 5% to 6.5% of the sample.

The receptor chain draws on TRBV7-2 and TRBJ2-6; no confident D gene assignment can be made. The TCR was taken from a man in his 60s with myelodysplastic syndrome. Some clones in this sample may be carry-over from other donors' samples. Sequenced material: peripheral blood mononuclear cells, taken before stem cell transplant. DNA sequence: TGTGCCAGCAGCTTAAGACGGAGCTCTGGGGCCAACGTCCTGACTTTC. It specifies CASSLRRSSGANVLTF.